What follows is one TCR beta chain and its context. These data originate in a study of T cells in Graves' hyperthyroidism and ophthalmopathy. RNA transcripts served as the template for amplifying TCR beta CDR3 regions. The study used the HTBI primer set for a first-round RT-PCR of the TCR CDR3. TCRdb re-called the multiplex PCR reads with MiXCR, one entry per CDR3 protein. This sample has fewer than 500,000 distinct CDR3 sequences, with roughly 15% found just once. The germline V and J ends were trimmed by 0 bases and 2 bases, with 7 bases remaining between them. CDR3 length equals 14 residues. Germline V lookup: CDR1 LGHNA, CDR2 YNFKEQ.

Sequenced sample: blood. The V and J genes are TRBV4-2 and TRBJ1-2; TRBD1 might be the D (6 bases). This receptor was taken from a woman aged 25-40 years with Graves' ophthalmopathy. The CDR3 DNA reads TGTGCCAGCAGCCAAGAAGGGGGGAACTATGGCTACACCTTC. This translates into CASSQEGGNYGYTF.